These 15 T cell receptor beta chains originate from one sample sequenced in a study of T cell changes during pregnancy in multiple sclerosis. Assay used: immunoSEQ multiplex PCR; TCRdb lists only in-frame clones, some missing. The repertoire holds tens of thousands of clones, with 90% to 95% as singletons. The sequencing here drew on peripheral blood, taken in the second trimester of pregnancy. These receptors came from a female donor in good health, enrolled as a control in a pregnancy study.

In DNA, the CDR3 is TGTGCCAGCACTAACAGTGGGGGACAGGGGGGTTTAGAGCAGTTCTTC. This encodes CASTNSGGQGGLEQFF. This rearrangement joins TRBV7-9 to TRBJ2-1; 11 bases line up with TRBD1. The CDR3 is 16 amino acids. V gave up 7 bases and J gave up 10 bases; unmatched junction bases: 15. The germline CDR1 and CDR2 sequences are SEHNR and FQNEAQ (reference sequence).

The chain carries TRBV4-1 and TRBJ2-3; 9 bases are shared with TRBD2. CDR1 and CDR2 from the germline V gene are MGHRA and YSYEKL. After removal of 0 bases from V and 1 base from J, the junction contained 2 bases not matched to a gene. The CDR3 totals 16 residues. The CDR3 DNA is TGCGCCAGCAGCCAAGATCAGCGGGGGGGCACAGATACGCAGTATTTT. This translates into CASSQDQRGGTDTQYF.

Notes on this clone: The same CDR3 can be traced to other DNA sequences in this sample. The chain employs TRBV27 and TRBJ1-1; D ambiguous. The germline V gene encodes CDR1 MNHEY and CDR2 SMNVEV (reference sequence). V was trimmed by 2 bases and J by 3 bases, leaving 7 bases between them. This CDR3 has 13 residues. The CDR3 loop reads CASSLVRDTEAFF. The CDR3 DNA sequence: TGTGCCAGCAGTTTAGTGAGAGACACTGAAGCTTTCTTT.

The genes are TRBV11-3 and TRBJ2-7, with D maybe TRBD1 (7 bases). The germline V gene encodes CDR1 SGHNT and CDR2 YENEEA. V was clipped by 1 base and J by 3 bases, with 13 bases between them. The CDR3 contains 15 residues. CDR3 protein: CASSLGAGGNYEQYF. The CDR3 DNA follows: TGTGCCAGCAGCTTAGGTGCAGGGGGGAACTACGAGCAGTACTTC.

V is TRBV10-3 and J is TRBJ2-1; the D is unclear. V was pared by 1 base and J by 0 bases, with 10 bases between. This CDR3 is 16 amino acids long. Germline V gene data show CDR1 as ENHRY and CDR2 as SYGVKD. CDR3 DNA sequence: TGTGCCATCAGTGAGTTCAGGATATACTCCTACAATGAGCAGTTCTTC. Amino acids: CAISEFRIYSYNEQFF.

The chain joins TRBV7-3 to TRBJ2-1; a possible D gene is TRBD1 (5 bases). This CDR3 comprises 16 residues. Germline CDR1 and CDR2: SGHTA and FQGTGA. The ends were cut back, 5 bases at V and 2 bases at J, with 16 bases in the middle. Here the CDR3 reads CASSRRGRATYNEQFF. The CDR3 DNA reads TGTGCCAGCAGCCGAAGGGGCAGGGCAACCTACAATGAGCAGTTCTTC.

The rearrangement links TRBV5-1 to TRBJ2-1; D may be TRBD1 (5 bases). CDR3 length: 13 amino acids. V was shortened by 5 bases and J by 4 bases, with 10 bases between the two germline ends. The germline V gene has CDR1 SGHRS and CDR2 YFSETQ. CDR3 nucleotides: TGCGCCAGCAGACCGACAGAGTACAATGAGCAGTTCTTC. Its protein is CASRPTEYNEQFF.

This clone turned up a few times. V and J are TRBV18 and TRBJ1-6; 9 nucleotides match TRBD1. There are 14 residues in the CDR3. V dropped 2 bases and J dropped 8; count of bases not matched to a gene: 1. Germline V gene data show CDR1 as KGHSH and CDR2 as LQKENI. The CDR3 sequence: CASSPWTGDSPLHF. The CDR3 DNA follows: TGTGCCAGCTCACCATGGACAGGGGATTCACCCCTCCACTTT.

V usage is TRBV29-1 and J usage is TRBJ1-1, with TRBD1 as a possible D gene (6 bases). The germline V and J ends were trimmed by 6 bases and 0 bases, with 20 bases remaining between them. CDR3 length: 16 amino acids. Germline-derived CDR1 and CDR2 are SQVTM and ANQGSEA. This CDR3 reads CSVRAGTNFMNTEAFF. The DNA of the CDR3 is TGCAGCGTCCGAGCCGGGACAAACTTCATGAACACTGAAGCTTTCTTT.

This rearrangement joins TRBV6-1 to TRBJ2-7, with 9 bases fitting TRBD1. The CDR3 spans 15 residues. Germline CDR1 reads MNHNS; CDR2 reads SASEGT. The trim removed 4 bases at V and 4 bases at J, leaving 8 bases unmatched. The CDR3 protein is CASSGGQGDFYEQYF. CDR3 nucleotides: TGTGCCAGCAGTGGGGGACAGGGAGATTTTTACGAGCAGTACTTC.

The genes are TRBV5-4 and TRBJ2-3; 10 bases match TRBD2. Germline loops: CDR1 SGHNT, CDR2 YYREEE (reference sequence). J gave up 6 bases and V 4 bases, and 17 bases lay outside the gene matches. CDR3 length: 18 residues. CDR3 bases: TGTGCCAGCAGCCGCGCTTTTATCGAGCGGGGGGGCGCGGATACGCAGTATTTT. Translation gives CASSRAFIERGGADTQYF.

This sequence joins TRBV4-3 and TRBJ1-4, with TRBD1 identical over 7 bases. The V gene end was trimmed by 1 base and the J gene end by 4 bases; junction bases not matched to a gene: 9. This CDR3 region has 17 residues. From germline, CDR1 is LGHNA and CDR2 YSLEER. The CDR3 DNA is TGCGCCAGCAGCCAAGGTCATAACAGGGGATTTAATGAAAAACTGTTTTTT. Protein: CASSQGHNRGFNEKLFF.

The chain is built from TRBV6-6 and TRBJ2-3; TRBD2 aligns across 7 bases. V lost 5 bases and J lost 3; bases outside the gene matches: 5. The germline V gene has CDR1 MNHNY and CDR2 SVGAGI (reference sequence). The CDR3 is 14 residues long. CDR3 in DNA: TGTGCCAGCAGTCAGTCCGGGGGGACAGATACGCAGTATTTT. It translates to CASSQSGGTDTQYF.

CDR3 sequence (DNA): TGTGCCAGCAGCCCAGGGCCTGGGGCCAACGTCCTGACTTTC. This translates into CASSPGPGANVLTF. The chain combines TRBV14 with TRBJ2-6, with D tentatively TRBD1 (5 bases). V dropped 4 bases and J dropped 2 bases, with 6 bases sitting between them. The CDR3 is made up of 14 amino acids. Germline CDR1 is SGHDN and CDR2 is FVKESK.

The CDR3 here is CAWSVGGSEDTQYF. In nucleotides, the CDR3 is TGTGCCTGGAGTGTAGGTGGGAGTGAAGATACGCAGTATTTT. V gene TRBV30 combines with J gene TRBJ2-3; the D gene is possibly TRBD2 (5 bases). From germline, CDR1 is GTSNPN and CDR2 SVGIG (reference sequence). The CDR3 is 14 amino acids. Trimming stripped 0 bases from V and 5 bases from J, with 12 bases between.